The 8 T cell receptor beta chains below come from one sample, sequenced in a study of T-cell reconstitution after alpha-beta-depleted transplantation in children. Unique molecular identifiers featured in how the TCRbeta library was prepared. TCRdb reanalysed the PCR reads using MiXCR and keeps one entry per CDR3 protein. The data show about 640,000 distinct CDR3 sequences, 10% to 15% seen once. Sequences were derived from PBMCs, mostly from graft donor cells, sampled 360 days after TCRalphabeta/CD19-depleted stem cell transplant. Source of these receptors: a male patient younger than 18 who had a stem cell transplant for acute myeloid leukemia, so the T cells may come from the graft donor.

In its sample, this clonotype was seen many times. The chain combines TRBV4-3 with TRBJ2-7, with D unclear. The CDR3 is 15 amino acids. V was cut by 0 bases and J by 3 bases, with 12 bases left in between. Germline CDR1 LGHNA, CDR2 YSLEER. The CDR3 sequence: CASSQEVQYLYEQYF. The DNA of the CDR3 is TGCGCCAGCAGCCAAGAGGTCCAATATCTCTACGAGCAGTACTTC.

This clonotype occurred many times. The chain joins TRBV28 to TRBJ2-7; D gene uncertain. The CDR3 contains 12 residues. Looked up from germline, CDR1 is MDHEN and CDR2 is SYDVKM. V was clipped by 6 bases and J by 6 bases, with 12 bases between them. The CDR3 here is CASSPRFSEQYF. CDR3 sequence (DNA): TGTGCCAGCAGCCCGAGGTTCAGCGAGCAGTACTTC.

This chain uses TRBV7-8 with TRBJ2-1, with TRBD2 matching 13 bases. CDR1 and CDR2 from the germline V gene are SGHVS and FQNEAQ. Trimming cost V 5 bases and J 8 bases; bases outside gene matches: 9. The CDR3 spans 16 residues. DNA of the CDR3: TGTGCCAGCAGCCACATCGGACTAGCGGGAGCCGATGAGCAGTTCTTC. Protein: CASSHIGLAGADEQFF.

The table lists this clonotype with many counts. This chain uses TRBV21-1 with TRBJ2-7; TRBD1, the table's D call, was not compared with the DNA. TRBV21-1 is a documented pseudogene. This CDR3 is 14 amino acids long. This chain's CDR3 is CASKNPGRSYEQYF. The DNA for the CDR3 is TGTGCCAGCAAAAACCCGGGACGGTCCTACGAGCAGTACTTC.

Concerning this clonotype itself: It may be a read error: a sequence one base away is much more abundant. This chain uses TRBV14 with TRBJ2-2; D uncertain. The CDR3 covers 13 residues. The V and J ends lost 1 base and 9 bases respectively, with 9 bases between them. Per the germline V gene, CDR1 is SGHDN and CDR2 is FVKESK. The CDR3 DNA reads TGTGCCAGCAGCCAAGGCTTCCCCTGGGAGCTGTTTTTT. Its protein product is CASSQGFPWELFF.

A few counts support this clonotype. The V and J genes are TRBV10-3 and TRBJ2-5; 12 nucleotides match TRBD1. The CDR3 spans 16 residues. Germline V gene data show CDR1 as ENHRY and CDR2 as SYGVKD. The V and J ends lost 6 bases and 5 bases, in that order; junction bases with no gene match: 10. CDR3 bases: TGTGCCATCAGGAGGGGACAGGGGGCATTTGGGGAGACCCAGTACTTC. This encodes CAIRRGQGAFGETQYF.

The chain couples TRBV11-1 to TRBJ2-7; D possibly matches TRBD1 or TRBD2 (5 bases each). The V gene lost 3 bases and the J gene lost 0 bases, with 21 bases spanning the gap. The CDR3 contains 18 residues. Germline assignment: CDR1 SGHAT and CDR2 FQDESV (reference sequence). The DNA for the CDR3 is TGTGCCAGCAGCTTCGGGTTTGGGACGGACGCCTTCTCCTACGAGCAGTACTTC. The encoded protein is CASSFGFGTDAFSYEQYF.

In its sample, this clonotype was seen a few times. This chain connects TRBV5-1 to TRBJ2-2; TRBD2 agrees at 7 bases. Germline V lookup: CDR1 SGHRS, CDR2 YFSETQ. J gave up 7 bases and V 4 bases, and 4 bases lay outside the gene matches. The CDR3 runs to 13 residues. CDR3 DNA sequence: TGCGCCAGCAGCCCACTAGCGCTCGGGGAGCTGTTTTTT. This gives the protein CASSPLALGELFF. Together with reference TRBV5-1 and TRBJ2-2, the CDR3 gives the full variable domain: KAGVTQTPRYLIKTRGQQVTLSCSPISGHRSVSWYQQTPGQGLQFLFEYFSETQRNKGNFPGRFSGRQFSNSRSEMNVSTLELGDSALYLCASSPLALGELFFGEGSRLTVL.